A selection of T cell receptor beta chains follows, all from one sample in a study of early stage breast cancer tumors. Assay used: immunoSEQ multiplex PCR; TCRdb lists only in-frame clones, some missing. This table has 45,000 to 60,000 clones, about 80% appearing once. The sample taken for sequencing was blood. Receptor source: a person aged 45 to 59 with breast cancer. CDR3s include the opening cysteine and the closing phenylalanine or tryptophan. D genes are given only for firm matches. Clone size is stated in some rows and not others, as once, few, many or a class when expanded.

-	TRBD1	TRBJ2-1	TRBV7-9	TGTGCCAGCAGCCCGGGACAGGGTCCTCCCAGTGAGCAGTTCTTC	CASSPGQGPPSEQFF
-	-	TRBJ2-3	TRBV4-1	TGCGCCAGCAGCAGCATAATAAGGGGACATCGGATCGCAGATACGCAGTATTTT	CASSSIIRGHRIADTQYF
-	TRBD1	TRBJ1-5	TRBV18	TGTGCCAGCTCCCCCGGGACAGGGATTTATCAGCCCCAGCATTTT	CASSPGTGIYQPQHF
-	-	TRBJ1-4	TRBV7-6	TGTGCCAGCAGCTTAGTCTTTGGCCCCGGGGTACGACTGTTTTTT	CASSLVFGPGVRLFF
few	-	TRBJ1-6	TRBV4-3	TGCGCCAGCAGCCAAGGTTCTGACGGGAATTCACCCCTCCACTTT	CASSQGSDGNSPLHF
-	TRBD1	TRBJ2-5	TRBV10-2	TGCGCCAGCAGCGACGGGACAGGACTCCTGCGGACCCAGTACTTC	CASSDGTGLLRTQYF
-	TRBD1	TRBJ2-7	TRBV9	TGTGCCAGCAGCCTAGGACAGGGACGCTCCTACGAGCAGTACTTC	CASSLGQGRSYEQYF
-	TRBD1	TRBJ2-1	TRBV30	TGTGCCTGGGGGGGACAGGGGGCCTGGAATGAGCAGTTCTTC	CAWGGQGAWNEQFF
-	TRBD1	TRBJ1-2	TRBV30	TGTGCCTGGGTTGGACAGGGAGTAAGAGGCTACACCTTC	CAWVGQGVRGYTF
once	TRBD2	TRBJ2-1	TRBV4-3	TGCGCCAGCAGCCCCCTAGCGGGAGGACCGGCGGGTAATGAGCAGTTCTTC	CASSPLAGGPAGNEQFF
few	-	TRBJ1-3	TRBV9	TGTGCCAGCAGCGTAGCAGGAGGGGGAGGAAACACCATATATTTT	CASSVAGGGGNTIYF
-	-	TRBJ2-7	TRBV25-1	TGTGCCAGCAGTGAAAACGACGAGCAGTACTTC	CASSENDEQYF
-	TRBD1	TRBJ2-3	TRBV5-5	TGTGCCAGCAGCGGGACTTGGGGCAATTTTGGGACAGGGACAGATACGCAGTATTTT	CASSGTWGNFGTGTDTQYF
-	-	TRBJ2-7	TRBV6-1	TGTGCCAGCAGGTCAGGGTATCCAAGGCCCTACGAGCAGTACTTC	CASRSGYPRPYEQYF
-	-	TRBJ2-7	TRBV21-1	TGTGCCAGCAGCAAAGGAGGACTAGCGGGAGTCTACGAGCAGTACTTC	CASSKGGLAGVYEQYF
once	TRBD1	TRBJ1-4	TRBV18	TGTGCCAGCTCACCGGACAGGGATACCCATGAAAAACTGTTTTTT	CASSPDRDTHEKLFF
-	TRBD2	TRBJ2-7	TRBV7-9	TGTGCCAGCAGCTTGGGAGGGCCTTACGAGCAGTACTTC	CASSLGGPYEQYF
-	TRBD1	TRBJ1-1	TRBV2	TGTGCCAGCAGGAGACAGGGGAGTAACACTGAAGCTTTCTTT	CASRRQGSNTEAFF
-	-	TRBJ2-7	TRBV27	TGTGCCAGCAGCTTACAGGGCAACCCTTACTACGAGCAGTACTTC	CASSLQGNPYYEQYF
-	-	TRBJ2-1	TRBV5-8	TGTGCCAGCAGCTTGAACCCCGGGAGCGTCGATGAGCAGTTCTTC	CASSLNPGSVDEQFF
-	-	TRBJ1-1	TRBV7-9	TGTGCCAGCACCTGGGGGGCCGGGGACACTGAAGCTTTCTTT	CASTWGAGDTEAFF
-	TRBD2	TRBJ2-7	TRBV7-6	TGTGCCAGCAGCTTGGAGGGAGGGCCGGGGGAGCAGTACTTC	CASSLEGGPGEQYF
large	TRBD1	TRBJ1-2	TRBV4-3	TGCGCCAGCAGCCAATCTCGGACAGGGCGACCCTATGGCTACACCTTC	CASSQSRTGRPYGYTF
-	TRBD1	TRBJ1-1	TRBV19	TGTGCCAGCCGTCCGGGGACAGGGGGCAGGAACACTGAAGCTTTCTTT	CASRPGTGGRNTEAFF
-	-	TRBJ2-5	TRBV29-1	TGCAGCGTAAAAACCAGGGTTCTGGGAGAGACCCAGTACTTC	CSVKTRVLGETQYF
-	-	TRBJ2-2	TRBV5-1	TGCGCCAGCAGGGCGGCCGGGGCGAACACCGGGGAGCTGTTTTTT	CASRAAGANTGELFF
-	-	TRBJ1-1	TRBV6-1	TGTGCCAGCAGTCTACAGGGTCAGTGGTCCACTGAAGCTTTCTTT	CASSLQGQWSTEAFF
-	-	TRBJ2-7	TRBV7-6	TGTGCCAGCAGCTTAGTCCGGGCCCCAAGGTCCGAGCAGTACTTC	CASSLVRAPRSEQYF
-	TRBD1	TRBJ2-4	TRBV5-1	TGCGCCAGCAGCCCGGGACAGGGCACGACCAAAAACATTCAGTACTTC	CASSPGQGTTKNIQYF
once	TRBD1	TRBJ2-5	TRBV11-2	TGTGCCAGCAGACACTCGACAGGGGCTCAAGAGACCCAGTACTTC	CASRHSTGAQETQYF
-	TRBD2	TRBJ2-7	TRBV11-2	TGTGCCAGCAGCTGGGGACTAGCGGGGAACTACGAGCAGTACTTC	CASSWGLAGNYEQYF
-	-	TRBJ2-7	TRBV27	TGTGCCAGCAGGTCCAGGGGCGAGCAGTACTTC	CASRSRGEQYF
-	-	TRBJ1-1	TRBV5-1	TGCGCCAGCAGCTTGGGGGGGCGGGAAGCTTTCTTT	CASSLGGREAFF